Here is one TCR beta chain with its context. Its cognate antigen has yet to be identified. One end of the junction fails to match germline, which may point to a read error. High-throughput TCR beta sequencing profiled peripheral blood CD8+ and CD4+ T cells from healthy donors, Susac syndrome patients and multiple sclerosis patients. The healthy donors served as controls matched for age and sex. Bulk CD8+ and CD4+ T cells were purified by magnetic negative isolation, while CD8+ TEMRA cells were enriched using FACS. Blood was drawn into EDTA tubes, processed within 24 hours, and PBMCs were isolated by density gradient centrifugation. PBMCs intended for TCR sequencing were cryopreserved in liquid nitrogen and thawed later in a water bath at 37 degrees C. Purity of sorted or isolated CD4+, CD8+ and CD8+ TEMRA cells was at least 90%. RNA was extracted using the RNeasy kit, and roughly 0.5 to 1 ug of the RNA was reverse transcribed with random hexamers. TCR beta CDR3 regions were amplified with the immunoSEQ multiplex PCR assay covering 54 Vbeta and 13 Jbeta segments. PCR amplification bias was corrected using a synthetic template baseline for primer optimization and computational correction. The paper's processing steps were these. Reads were annotated to V, D and J genes according to IMGT and were analyzed with immunoSEQ Analyzer, with only productive sequences retained. Clonality was calculated as one minus the Shannon entropy normalized by log2 of the number of productive unique sequences. For each patient and control, public and private clones were evaluated among the 100 most prevalent clones. Susac-specific clones were defined as absent from healthy and MS cohorts, about 1,000 published viral clones and other ImmuneACCESS disease sequences. The public reads were run again by TCRdb, first through fastp at Q25 and then through MiXCR, and only productive beta chains were kept. Records with the same CDR3 protein are collapsed into one entry carrying the most frequent genes and DNA. The V and J calls were not made by the authors but by TCRdb's processing. The sample table contains approximately 150,000 distinct CDR3 sequences; only one count was recorded for roughly nine tenths of them. The ten top clones hold 0.065% to 0.085% of the sample.

This sample was included in a study of CD8 T cells in Susac syndrome (dated by TCRdb to between 2018 and 2020). For the wider study: Whether CD8+ T cell activation and differentiation in Susac syndrome was antigen driven was tested using repertoire sequencing. Here is what the overall study found, with its caveats: The number of individuals in the TCR sequencing and HLA analysis was acknowledged as relatively small.

CDR3 length: 14 amino acids, cysteine to phenylalanine. Only CDR3 DNA remains: 42 bases, in frame from the first base. Based on the germline V gene, the CDR1 and CDR2 sequences are KGHSH and LQKENI. The sequencing input was CD4+ T cells from PBMCs. The sequence was obtained from a human donor in good health. This sequence uses TRBV18 and TRBJ2-5; there is no confident call for the D gene. The bases read TGTGTCAGCTCACCAAGGGCGAATCAAGAGACCCAGTACTTC. This is translated as CVSSPRANQETQYF.